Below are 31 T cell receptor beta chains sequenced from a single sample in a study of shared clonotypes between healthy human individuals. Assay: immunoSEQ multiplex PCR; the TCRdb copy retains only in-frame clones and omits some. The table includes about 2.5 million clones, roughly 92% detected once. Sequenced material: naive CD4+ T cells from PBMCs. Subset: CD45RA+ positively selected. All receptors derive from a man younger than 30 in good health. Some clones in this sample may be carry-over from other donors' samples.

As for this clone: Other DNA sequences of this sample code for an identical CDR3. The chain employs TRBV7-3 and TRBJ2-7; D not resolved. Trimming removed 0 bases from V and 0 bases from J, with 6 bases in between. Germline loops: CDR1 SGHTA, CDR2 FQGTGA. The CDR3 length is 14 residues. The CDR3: CASSLTANSYEQYF. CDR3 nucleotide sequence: TGTGCCAGCAGCTTAACGGCTAACTCCTACGAGCAGTACTTC.

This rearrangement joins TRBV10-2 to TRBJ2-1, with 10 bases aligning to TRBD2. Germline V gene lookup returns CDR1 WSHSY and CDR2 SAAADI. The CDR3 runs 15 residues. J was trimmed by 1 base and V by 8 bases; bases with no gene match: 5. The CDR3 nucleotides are TGCGCCAGCGCACTAGCGGGACTTTCCTACAATGAGCAGTTCTTC. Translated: CASALAGLSYNEQFF.

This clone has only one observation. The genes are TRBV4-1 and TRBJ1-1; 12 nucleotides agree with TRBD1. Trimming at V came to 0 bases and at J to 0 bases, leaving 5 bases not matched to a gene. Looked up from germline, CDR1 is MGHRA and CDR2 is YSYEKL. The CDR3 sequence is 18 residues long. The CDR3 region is CASSQDLGTGGMNTEAFF. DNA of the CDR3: TGCGCCAGCAGCCAAGATCTTGGGACAGGGGGCATGAACACTGAAGCTTTCTTT.

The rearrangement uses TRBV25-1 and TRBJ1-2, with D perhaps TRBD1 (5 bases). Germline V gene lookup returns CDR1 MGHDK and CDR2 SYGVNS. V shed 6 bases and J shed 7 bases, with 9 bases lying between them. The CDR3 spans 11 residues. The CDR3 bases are TGTGCCAGCAGCAGGGAAACTGGCTACACCTTC. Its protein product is CASSRETGYTF.

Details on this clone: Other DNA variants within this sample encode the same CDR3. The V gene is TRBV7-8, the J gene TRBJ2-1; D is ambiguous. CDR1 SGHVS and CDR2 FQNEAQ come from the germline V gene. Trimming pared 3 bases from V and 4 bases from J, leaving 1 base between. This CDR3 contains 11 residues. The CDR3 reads CASSFYNEQFF. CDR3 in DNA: TGTGCCAGCAGCTTTTACAATGAGCAGTTCTTC.

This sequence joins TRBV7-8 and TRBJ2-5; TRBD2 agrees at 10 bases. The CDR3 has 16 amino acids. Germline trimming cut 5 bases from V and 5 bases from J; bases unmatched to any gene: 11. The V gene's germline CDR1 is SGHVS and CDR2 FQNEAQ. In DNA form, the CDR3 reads TGTGCCAGCAGCCCCCTCCCTAGCGGGAGATGGGAGACCCAGTACTTC. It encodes CASSPLPSGRWETQYF.

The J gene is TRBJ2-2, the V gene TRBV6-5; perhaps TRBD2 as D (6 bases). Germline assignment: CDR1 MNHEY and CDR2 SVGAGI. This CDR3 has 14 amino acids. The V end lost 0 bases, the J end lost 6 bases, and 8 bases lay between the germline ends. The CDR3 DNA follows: TGTGCCAGCAGTTACTCGGGCGGGGCCGGGGAGCTGTTTTTT. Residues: CASSYSGGAGELFF.

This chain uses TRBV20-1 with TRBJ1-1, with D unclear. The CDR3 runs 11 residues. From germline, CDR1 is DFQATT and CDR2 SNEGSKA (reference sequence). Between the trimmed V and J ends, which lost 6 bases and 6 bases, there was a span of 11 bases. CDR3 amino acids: CSAFSSAEAFF. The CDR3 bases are TGCAGTGCCTTCTCGAGCGCTGAAGCTTTCTTT.

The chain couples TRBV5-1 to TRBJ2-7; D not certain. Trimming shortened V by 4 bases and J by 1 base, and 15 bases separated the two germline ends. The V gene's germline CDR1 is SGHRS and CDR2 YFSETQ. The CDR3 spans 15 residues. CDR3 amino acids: CASSLNAGLSYEQYF. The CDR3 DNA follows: TGCGCCAGCAGCCTAAACGCCGGGTTATCCTACGAGCAGTACTTC.

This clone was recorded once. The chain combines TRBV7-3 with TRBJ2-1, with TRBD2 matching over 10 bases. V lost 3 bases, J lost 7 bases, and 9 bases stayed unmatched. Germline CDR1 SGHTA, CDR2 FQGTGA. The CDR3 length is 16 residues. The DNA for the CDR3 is TGTGCCAGCAGCTTTGGGACACCTAGCGGGAGTAATGAGCAGTTCTTC. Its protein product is CASSFGTPSGSNEQFF.

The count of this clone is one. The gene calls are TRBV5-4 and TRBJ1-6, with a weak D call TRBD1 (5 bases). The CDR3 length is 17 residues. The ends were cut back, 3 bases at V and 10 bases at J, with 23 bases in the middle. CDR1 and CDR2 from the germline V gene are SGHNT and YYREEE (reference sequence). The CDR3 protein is CASSWGSGPAAGSPLHF. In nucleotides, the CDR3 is TGTGCCAGCAGCTGGGGGAGCGGGCCAGCGGCAGGCTCACCCCTCCACTTT.

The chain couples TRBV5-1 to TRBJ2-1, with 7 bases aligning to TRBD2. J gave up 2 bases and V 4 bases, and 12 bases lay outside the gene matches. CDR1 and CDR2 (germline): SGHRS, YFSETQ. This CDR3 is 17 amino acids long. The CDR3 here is CASSVVREAFTYNEQFF. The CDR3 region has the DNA TGCGCCAGCAGCGTGGTACGGGAGGCATTCACCTACAATGAGCAGTTCTTC.

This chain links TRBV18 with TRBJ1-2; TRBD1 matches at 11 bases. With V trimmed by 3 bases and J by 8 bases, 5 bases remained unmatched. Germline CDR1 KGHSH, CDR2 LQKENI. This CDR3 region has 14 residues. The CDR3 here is CASSPGQGAGGYTF. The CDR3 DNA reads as TGTGCCAGCTCACCCGGACAGGGGGCCGGCGGCTACACCTTC. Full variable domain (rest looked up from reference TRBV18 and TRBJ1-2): NAGVMQNPRHLVRRRGQEARLRCSPMKGHSHVYWYRQLPEEGLKFMVYLQKENIIDESGMPKERFSAEFPKEGPSILRIQQVVRGDSAAYFCASSPGQGAGGYTFGSGTRLTVV.

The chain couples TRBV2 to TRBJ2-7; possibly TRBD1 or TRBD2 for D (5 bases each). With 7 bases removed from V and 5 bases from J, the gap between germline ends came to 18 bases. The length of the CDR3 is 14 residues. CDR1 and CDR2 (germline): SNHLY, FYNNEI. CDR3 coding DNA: TGTGCCAGCATGGAGGTTTCTTCAGGGCACGAGCAGTACTTC. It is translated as CASMEVSSGHEQYF.

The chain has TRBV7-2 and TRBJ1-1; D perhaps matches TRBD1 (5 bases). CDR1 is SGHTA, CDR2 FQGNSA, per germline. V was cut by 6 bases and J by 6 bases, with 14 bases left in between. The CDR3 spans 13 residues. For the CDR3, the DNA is TGTGCCAGCAGTTCCGACAGCCGCTCTGAAGCTTTCTTT. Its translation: CASSSDSRSEAFF.

CDR3 sequence (DNA): TGTGCCAGCAGCTGGGACTGGAACACTGAAGCTTTCTTT. Protein product: CASSWDWNTEAFF. V gene TRBV7-2 combines with J gene TRBJ1-1, with a tentative D call TRBD1 (5 bases). In germline, CDR1 is SGHTA, CDR2 FQGNSA. This CDR3 has 13 residues. Trimming took off 4 bases at V and 1 base at J, with 7 bases between the two ends.

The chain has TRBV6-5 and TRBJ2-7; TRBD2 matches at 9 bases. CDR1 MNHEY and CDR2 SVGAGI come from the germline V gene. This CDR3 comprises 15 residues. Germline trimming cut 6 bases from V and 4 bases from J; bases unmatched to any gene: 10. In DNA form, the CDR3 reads TGTGCCAGCAGCCTCCGACTAGCGGAGTTTTACGAGCAGTACTTC. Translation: CASSLRLAEFYEQYF.

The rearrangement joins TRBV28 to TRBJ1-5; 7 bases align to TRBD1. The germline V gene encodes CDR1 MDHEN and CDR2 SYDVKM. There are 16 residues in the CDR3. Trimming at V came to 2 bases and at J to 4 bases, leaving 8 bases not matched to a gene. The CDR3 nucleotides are TGTGCCAGCAGTTTAGGCCCTAGGGGGCGGAATCAGCCCCAGCATTTT. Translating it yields CASSLGPRGRNQPQHF.

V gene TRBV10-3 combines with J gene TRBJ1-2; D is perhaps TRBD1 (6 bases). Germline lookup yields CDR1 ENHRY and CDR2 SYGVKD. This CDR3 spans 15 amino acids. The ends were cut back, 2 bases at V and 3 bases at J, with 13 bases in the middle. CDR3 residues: CAISEDRLGDYGYTF. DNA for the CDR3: TGTGCCATCAGTGAGGACAGGTTGGGAGACTATGGCTACACCTTC.

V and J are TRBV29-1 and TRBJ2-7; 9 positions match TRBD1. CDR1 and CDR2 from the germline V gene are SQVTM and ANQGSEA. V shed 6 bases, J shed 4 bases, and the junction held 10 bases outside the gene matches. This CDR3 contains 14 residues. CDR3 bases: TGCAGCGTAGCCGGGACAGGGACTATTTACGAGCAGTACTTC. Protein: CSVAGTGTIYEQYF.

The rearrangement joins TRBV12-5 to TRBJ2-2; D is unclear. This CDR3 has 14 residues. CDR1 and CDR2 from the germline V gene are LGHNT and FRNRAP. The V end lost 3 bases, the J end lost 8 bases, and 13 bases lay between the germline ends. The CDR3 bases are TGTGCTAGTGGTTTAGATGCCAGCCCAGGGGAGCTGTTTTTT. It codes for CASGLDASPGELFF. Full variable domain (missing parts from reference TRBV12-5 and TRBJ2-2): DARVTQTPRHKVTEMGQEVTMRCQPILGHNTVFWYRQTMMQGLELLAYFRNRAPLDDSGMPKDRFSAEMPDATLATLKIQPSEPRDSAVYFCASGLDASPGELFFGEGSRLTVL.

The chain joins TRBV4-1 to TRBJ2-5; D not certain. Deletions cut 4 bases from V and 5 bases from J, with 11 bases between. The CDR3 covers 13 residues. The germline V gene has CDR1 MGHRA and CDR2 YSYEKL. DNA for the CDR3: TGCGCCAGCAGCCGAGCCATGGGTGAGACCCAGTACTTC. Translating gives CASSRAMGETQYF.

In nucleotides, the CDR3 is TGTGCCAGCAGCTTAGGGGGGGCGCTGGACAATGAGCAGTTCTTC. Its protein product is CASSLGGALDNEQFF. The V gene is TRBV7-2, the J gene TRBJ2-1, with D perhaps assigned TRBD1 or TRBD2 (6 bases each). Germline CDR1 and CDR2: SGHTA and FQGNSA. The CDR3 length is 15 residues. Trimming left V 1 base short and J 5 bases short, with 12 bases between.

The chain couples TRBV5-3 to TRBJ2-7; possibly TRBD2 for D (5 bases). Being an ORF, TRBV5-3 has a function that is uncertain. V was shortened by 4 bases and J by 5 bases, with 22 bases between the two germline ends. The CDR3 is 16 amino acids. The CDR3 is CARSPVSLGSVDEQYF. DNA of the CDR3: TGTGCCAGAAGCCCCGTGTCGCTTGGGAGCGTTGACGAGCAGTACTTC.

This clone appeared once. The CDR3 reads CASSSGQRTTNEKLFF. CDR3 bases: TGCGCCAGCAGCTCGGGACAGCGAACAACTAATGAAAAACTGTTTTTT. The chain couples TRBV5-1 to TRBJ1-4; TRBD1 aligns across 7 bases. The CDR3 is 16 amino acids. J was trimmed by 0 bases and V by 3 bases; bases with no gene match: 5. Per germline, CDR1 SGHRS and CDR2 YFSETQ. Full variable domain (missing parts from reference TRBV5-1 and TRBJ1-4): KAGVTQTPRYLIKTRGQQVTLSCSPISGHRSVSWYQQTPGQGLQFLFEYFSETQRNKGNFPGRFSGRQFSNSRSEMNVSTLELGDSALYLCASSSGQRTTNEKLFFGSGTQLSVL.

CDR3 sequence reads: CASSIQFYEQYF. CDR3 nucleotides: TGTGCCAGCAGCATCCAGTTCTACGAGCAGTACTTC. The V gene is TRBV5-5, the J gene TRBJ2-7; D not certain. From germline, CDR1 is SGHKS and CDR2 YYEKEE (reference sequence). The V end was cut by 4 bases, the J end by 3 bases, with 8 bases between. The CDR3 is 12 amino acids.

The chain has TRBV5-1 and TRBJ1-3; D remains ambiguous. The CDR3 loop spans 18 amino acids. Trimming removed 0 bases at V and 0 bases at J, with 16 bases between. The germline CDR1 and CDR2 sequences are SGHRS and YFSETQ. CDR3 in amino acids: CASSLVPRPGSSGNTIYF. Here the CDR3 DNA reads TGCGCCAGCAGCTTGGTCCCCCGCCCGGGGTCCTCTGGAAACACCATATATTTT. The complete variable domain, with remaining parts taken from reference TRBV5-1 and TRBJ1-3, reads KAGVTQTPRYLIKTRGQQVTLSCSPISGHRSVSWYQQTPGQGLQFLFEYFSETQRNKGNFPGRFSGRQFSNSRSEMNVSTLELGDSALYLCASSLVPRPGSSGNTIYFGEGSWLTVV.

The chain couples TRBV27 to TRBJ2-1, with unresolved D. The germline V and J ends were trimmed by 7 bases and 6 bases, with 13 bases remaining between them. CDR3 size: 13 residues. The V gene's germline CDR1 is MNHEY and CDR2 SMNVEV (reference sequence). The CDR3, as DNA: TGTGCCAGCACCCCGAGGAGAGGCAATGAGCAGTTCTTC. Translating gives CASTPRRGNEQFF.

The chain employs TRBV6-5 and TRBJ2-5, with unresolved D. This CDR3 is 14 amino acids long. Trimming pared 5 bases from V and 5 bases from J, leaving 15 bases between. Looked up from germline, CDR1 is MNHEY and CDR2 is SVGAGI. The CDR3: CASSPPLGRETQYF. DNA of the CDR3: TGTGCCAGCAGTCCTCCTTTGGGTCGGGAGACCCAGTACTTC.

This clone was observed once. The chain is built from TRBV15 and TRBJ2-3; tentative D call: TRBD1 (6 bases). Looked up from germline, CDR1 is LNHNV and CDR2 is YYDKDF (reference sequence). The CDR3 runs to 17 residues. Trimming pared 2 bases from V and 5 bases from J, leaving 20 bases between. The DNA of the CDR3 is TGTGCCACCAGCAGACCCCCTTACCGGGACAACGGAGATACGCAGTATTTT. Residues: CATSRPPYRDNGDTQYF.

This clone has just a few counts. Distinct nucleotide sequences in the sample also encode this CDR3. Here the CDR3 reads CASSFSNQPQHF. The CDR3, as DNA: TGTGCCAGCAGCTTCTCGAATCAGCCCCAGCATTTT. The V call is TRBV7-9, the J call TRBJ1-5; D unclear. Per the germline V gene, CDR1 is SEHNR and CDR2 is FQNEAQ (reference sequence). This CDR3 contains 12 residues. V gave up 3 bases and J gave up 4 bases, with 4 bases separating them.